This T cell receptor beta chain was captured by sequencing in a study of cytomegalovirus exposure and HLA in healthy donors. Overall study results and limits: In a later analysis, first-cohort TCR clusters were found to tend to co-occur in the approximately 120 validation repertoires. In vitro testing confirmed a few CMV-associated chains as specific for CMV antigens. Overall, around 160 TCR beta chains were annotated as cytomegalovirus-associated.

Libraries were prepared by immunoSEQ multiplex PCR; TCRdb keeps only in-frame clonotypes and omits some of them. Of some 250,000 clones in the sample, 90% were seen once. Details on this clone: Its target is not known.

The roughly 120-subject validation cohort, separate from the approximately 670-subject first cohort, included the donors. This CDR3 comprises 15 residues. Per germline, CDR1 MGHDK and CDR2 SYGVNS. Trimming cost V 1 base and J 5 bases; bases outside gene matches: 2. This receptor was obtained from a woman aged 25-40 years in good health and CMV-seronegative. Material: PBMCs. The V call is TRBV25-1, the J call TRBJ2-5; 12 bases align to TRBD1. As DNA, the CDR3 is TGTGCCAGCAGTGAATGGGACAGGGGGCGGGAGACCCAGTACTTC. This sequence encodes CASSEWDRGRETQYF.